These 21 T cell receptor beta chains were all obtained from the same sample, sequenced in a study of identical twins (dated by TCRdb to about 2016). Libraries were made using 5' RACE. Instrument on record: Illumina HiSeq 2000. The raw public data were reprocessed by TCRdb itself: fastp quality trimming at Q25, MiXCR clonotype calling, in-frame beta chains only. Rows are combined by CDR3 protein, so each entry shows the most common genes and DNA. The sample has around 1.7 million distinct CDR3 sequences on record, 25% to 35% of them singletons. Clones ranked in the top ten supply less than 0.35% of the sample. The sequenced material came from cord blood. The source is a newborn girl in good health.

This clonotype was counted a few times. The V gene is TRBV4-1, the J gene TRBJ2-1; tentatively, D is TRBD1 (5 bases). Germline V gives CDR1 MGHRA, CDR2 YSYEKL. This CDR3 spans 14 amino acids. Trimming stripped 1 base from V and 4 bases from J, with 8 bases between. CDR3 coding DNA: TGCGCCAGCAGCCAAGTTCCAGGGTACAATGAGCAGTTCTTC. It codes for CASSQVPGYNEQFF.

This clonotype was picked up a small number of times. This chain links TRBV9 with TRBJ2-4; 7 bases agree with TRBD1. The better agreement between TRBJ2-7 and the DNA end casts doubt on the J call. CDR3 size: 14 residues. Germline V lookup: CDR1 SGDLS, CDR2 YYNGEE. The CDR3 here is CASSVDRQGYEQYF. DNA for the CDR3: TGTGCCAGCAGCGTAGATAGACAGGGTTACGAGCAGTACTTC.

This clonotype occurred a few times. This chain joins TRBV29-1 and TRBJ1-4, with TRBD1 as a possible D gene (6 bases). Germline V gives CDR1 SQVTM, CDR2 ANQGSEA. Between the trimmed V and J ends, which lost 4 bases and 6 bases, there was a span of 12 bases. This CDR3 is 13 amino acids long. DNA of the CDR3: TGCAGCGTTGCCGGACAGCGAGATGAAAAACTGTTTTTT. Translation: CSVAGQRDEKLFF.

This clonotype was observed a few times. In DNA, the CDR3 is TGTGCCAGCAGGCCGAGTGGGCCGACTAATGAAAAACTGTTTTTT. Translating gives CASRPSGPTNEKLFF. The chain recombines TRBV7-9 with TRBJ1-4, with D unclear. V was shortened by 6 bases and J by 2 bases, with 13 bases between the two germline ends. The CDR3 runs 15 residues. Germline V gene sequence: CDR1 SEHNR, CDR2 FQNEAQ (reference sequence).

The rearrangement uses TRBV4-2 and TRBJ2-4, with 9 bases aligning to TRBD1. CDR3 size: 17 residues. Per the germline V gene, CDR1 is LGHNA and CDR2 is YNFKEQ. Trimming at V came to 1 base and at J to 9 bases, leaving 13 bases not matched to a gene. CDR3 in amino acids: CASSQAHRGTGSGIQYF. In nucleotides, the CDR3 is TGTGCCAGCAGCCAAGCTCATAGGGGGACAGGGAGCGGCATTCAGTACTTC.

Concerning this clonotype itself: Just one base apart from a much larger clone, this may be a read error. J is TRBJ2-3 and V is TRBV20-1, with 8 positions matching TRBD2. The CDR3 extends over 15 amino acids. Germline V gene lookup returns CDR1 DFQATT and CDR2 SNEGSKA (reference sequence). The DNA of the CDR3 is TGCAGTGCTAGTAGCGGGACTTTAGTCACAGATATGCAGTATTTT. Residues: CSASSGTLVTDMQYF.

The rearrangement uses TRBV20-1 and TRBJ1-1; 7 bases match TRBD1. The germline CDR1 and CDR2 sequences are DFQATT and SNEGSKA (reference sequence). V trimming: 2 bases; J trimming: 6 bases; junction bases outside the gene matches: 12. The CDR3 sequence is 15 residues long. CDR3 sequence (DNA): TGCAGTGCTAGATATGGCAGGGGGTTGCGGCCTGAAGCTTTCTTT. This codes for CSARYGRGLRPEAFF.

This clonotype was picked up a small number of times. The chain joins TRBV4-2 to TRBJ2-5; D not resolved. The CDR3 loop spans 14 amino acids. Germline CDR1 and CDR2: LGHNA and YNFKEQ. Trimming shortened V by 0 bases and J by 7 bases, and 12 bases separated the two germline ends. The CDR3 bases are TGTGCCAGCAGCCAAGATTTGAGGCCCGGGACCCAGTACTTC. This encodes CASSQDLRPGTQYF.

This clonotype was seen only a few times. This sequence joins TRBV13 and TRBJ1-6; D is perhaps TRBD1 (5 bases). The CDR3 is 13 amino acids. V was shortened by 8 bases and J by 8 bases, with 13 bases between the two germline ends. CDR1 is PRHDT and CDR2 is FYEKMQ in the germline V gene (reference sequence). CDR3 bases: TGTGCCAGCGGACTGCGAGGGGATTCACCCCTCCACTTT. Translating gives CASGLRGDSPLHF.

This clonotype appeared a few times. The chain joins TRBV2 to TRBJ2-1; no clear D gene. CDR3 length: 12 amino acids. CDR1 and CDR2 from the germline V gene are SNHLY and FYNNEI. Trimming cost V 4 bases and J 6 bases, with 7 bases left between them. The CDR3 loop reads CASSADFNEQFF. The CDR3 DNA is TGTGCCAGCAGTGCAGACTTCAATGAGCAGTTCTTC.

The chain carries TRBV4-2 and TRBJ2-5, with TRBD2 matching over 12 bases. From germline, CDR1 is LGHNA and CDR2 YNFKEQ. The CDR3 length is 17 residues. V lost 1 base and J lost 6; bases outside the gene matches: 9. Here the CDR3 DNA reads TGTGCCAGCAGCCAAGGGACTAGCGGGAATAGTGGGAAGACCCAGTACTTC. Translation gives CASSQGTSGNSGKTQYF.

The chain links TRBV11-2 to TRBJ2-7; D not certain. CDR1 and CDR2 (germline): SGHAT, FQNNGV. With 0 bases removed from V and 7 bases from J, the gap between germline ends came to 10 bases. The CDR3 has 13 residues. The CDR3 DNA is TGTGCCAGCAGCTTAGACGTGTACAATGAGCAGTACTTC. This gives the protein CASSLDVYNEQYF.

V usage is TRBV7-2 and J usage is TRBJ2-1; D not resolved. The J call may not be correct, given that the DNA end is closer to TRBJ2-7. CDR1 is SGHTA and CDR2 is FQGNSA in the germline V gene. The CDR3 consists of 13 residues. Here the CDR3 DNA reads TGTGCCAGCAGCTTAGGGATCAACAATGAGCAGTACTTC. Amino acid sequence: CASSLGINNEQYF.

This clonotype was detected only a few times. The chain combines TRBV15 with TRBJ2-7; TRBD1 agrees at 7 bases. From germline, CDR1 is LNHNV and CDR2 YYDKDF (reference sequence). The V gene end was trimmed by 3 bases and the J gene end by 3 bases; junction bases not matched to a gene: 5. This CDR3 has 14 residues. CDR3 in amino acids: CATSRNDRDYEQYF. CDR3 bases: TGTGCCACCAGCAGGAACGACAGGGACTACGAGCAGTACTTC.

J is TRBJ2-3 and V is TRBV5-1, with TRBD2 identical over 15 bases. After removal of 0 bases from V and 0 bases from J, the junction contained 5 bases not matched to a gene. This CDR3 comprises 19 residues. Germline-derived CDR1 and CDR2 are SGHRS and YFSETQ. CDR3 amino acids: CASSLVWTSGRGSTDTQYF. CDR3 in DNA: TGCGCCAGCAGCTTGGTGTGGACTAGCGGGAGGGGGAGCACAGATACGCAGTATTTT.

The V and J genes are TRBV24-1 and TRBJ2-3; 9 bases align to TRBD2. Unmatched junction bases numbered 5, after V lost 3 bases and J lost 2 bases. CDR1 KGHDR and CDR2 SFDVKD come from the germline V gene. The CDR3 is made up of 16 amino acids. CDR3 residues: CATSDPTSGSTDTQYF. CDR3 in DNA: TGTGCCACCAGTGATCCCACTAGCGGGTCCACAGATACGCAGTATTTT.

This chain connects TRBV4-1 to TRBJ2-3; D remains ambiguous. CDR1 is MGHRA, CDR2 YSYEKL, per germline. The CDR3 has 15 residues. The ends were cut back, 2 bases at V and 2 bases at J, with 11 bases in the middle. CDR3 DNA sequence: TGCGCCAGCAGCCAACATGGGCTAAACACAGATACGCAGTATTTT. Translated, it gives CASSQHGLNTDTQYF.

In DNA form, the CDR3 reads TGTGCCAGCAGTCCCACTAGCGGGAGGGGGCGCACAGATACGCAGTATTTT. Its protein is CASSPTSGRGRTDTQYF. The J gene is TRBJ2-3, the V gene TRBV28; 13 bases map to TRBD2. Germline CDR1 reads MDHEN; CDR2 reads SYDVKM. This CDR3 spans 17 amino acids. Trimming at V came to 5 bases and at J to 1 base, leaving 6 bases not matched to a gene. The entire variable domain, with the rest obtained from reference TRBV28 and TRBJ2-3, is as follows: DVKVTQSSRYLVKRTGEKVFLECVQDMDHENMFWYRQDPGLGLRLIYFSYDVKMKEKGDIPEGYSVSREKKERFSLILESASTNQTSMYLCASSPTSGRGRTDTQYFGPGTRLTVL.

A few counts support this clonotype. The chain has TRBV7-2 and TRBJ1-4, with a weak D call TRBD1 (5 bases). CDR1 SGHTA and CDR2 FQGNSA come from the germline V gene. This CDR3 has 15 amino acids. The V end lost 2 bases, the J end lost 7 bases, and 14 bases lay between the germline ends. CDR3 amino acids: CASSLSRGVSEKLFF. CDR3 nucleotides: TGTGCCAGCAGCTTATCTCGGGGGGTTAGTGAAAAACTGTTTTTT.

This clonotype was seen many times. The chain recombines TRBV2 with TRBJ1-2, with 9 bases identical to TRBD1. Germline V gene data show CDR1 as SNHLY and CDR2 as FYNNEI. CDR3 length equals 14 residues. Unmatched junction bases numbered 2, after V lost 4 bases and J lost 2 bases. The CDR3 DNA reads as TGTGCCAGCAGTGTGGACAGGGGAAACTATGGCTACACCTTC. This codes for CASSVDRGNYGYTF.

This clonotype has only a few counts. The chain carries TRBV11-2 and TRBJ2-7, with 10 bases aligning to TRBD2. In germline, CDR1 is SGHAT, CDR2 FQNNGV. After removal of 5 bases from V and 0 bases from J, the junction contained 13 bases not matched to a gene. The CDR3 covers 18 residues. CDR3 sequence reads: CASSRLGLADFLSYEQYF. CDR3 bases: TGTGCCAGCAGCCGCCTAGGACTAGCGGACTTCCTCTCCTACGAGCAGTACTTC.